This T cell receptor (beta chain) was observed in a study of cytotoxic CD8 clonotypes in ibrutinib-treated CLL. Study-wide results and limits: Sustained-remission and progressing patients had different sampling times. Clonality, elevated at ibrutinib response, dropped back toward baseline at progression.

TCRdb's copy holds only in-frame clones and misses some; the assay was immunoSEQ multiplex PCR. The sample holds 200,000 to 250,000 clones, 79% seen once. Germline V gene sequence: CDR1 MGHDK, CDR2 SYGVNS. Trimming took 4 bases from V and 5 from J, leaving 6 bases between them. CDR3 length: 11 residues. This clone was detected a few times. No antigen is known for it. The sequence was obtained from a human donor with chronic lymphocytic leukemia. This sample comprised PBMCs, obtained after 12 months of ibrutinib treatment. The chain has TRBV25-1 and TRBJ2-7, with D uncertain. CDR3 amino acids: CASSGDHEQYF. The CDR3 DNA is TGTGCCAGCAGTGGCGACCACGAGCAGTACTTC.